This TCR beta chain was sequenced in a study of OX40 agonist ivuxolimab in advanced cancers. Generated by immunoSEQ multiplex PCR, the TCRdb table keeps only in-frame clones and is missing some. The table includes 57,000 or so clones, roughly 87% detected once. On this clone itself: The antigen remains unidentified.

General study results and limits: Average numbers of expanded clones were greater in CD8+ T cells than in CD4+. Normalized T-cell clonal expansion was also low in some nonresponders. Some of the lowest clonal expansion was seen in partial responders at 0.1-3.0 mg/kg.

The receptor's source is an adult with an advanced solid tumor such as melanoma, head and neck, liver or kidney cancer. The sequenced sample was CD4+ or CD8+ T cells sorted from blood, obtained in a trial of the OX40 agonist ivuxolimab.

The CDR3 DNA sequence: TGTGCCAGCAGCTCCCCGGTGGACAGGGGCCCGTACCGTGGAAACACCATATATTTT. Its translation is CASSSPVDRGPYRGNTIYF. The chain joins TRBV11-3 to TRBJ1-3; 9 bases map to TRBD1. Germline CDR1 SGHNT, CDR2 YENEEA. CDR3 length equals 19 residues. The junction had 16 bases not matched to a gene; V was cut back by 4 bases and J by 3 bases.